This record looks at one T cell receptor beta chain sequence and its context. The sample belongs to a study of PD-L1 blockade in urothelial cancer. Across the study: Once treatment had started, blood was analyzed at 3 weeks (second dose) and again at 6 weeks. Each blood sample yielded a median of 141,255 T cells.

The cohort comprised individuals with locally advanced or metastatic urothelial carcinoma. The data were produced by immunoSEQ multiplex PCR, yet TCRdb's version contains in-frame clones alone and is incomplete. The data show under 40,000 clones, around 89% seen once. This TCR was sampled from a man in his 60s with urothelial cancer. Specimen: PBMCs, collected around atezolizumab (anti-PD-L1) treatment.

Here the CDR3 DNA reads TGTGCCAGCAGATACACCCTTGACAGAGGCACTGAAGCTTTCTTT. Its translation is CASRYTLDRGTEAFF. The V gene is TRBV28, the J gene TRBJ1-1; D possibly corresponds to TRBD1 (5 bases). The CDR3 is 15 residues long. V was clipped by 6 bases and J by 4 bases, with 18 bases between them. CDR1 and CDR2 (germline): MDHEN, SYDVKM.